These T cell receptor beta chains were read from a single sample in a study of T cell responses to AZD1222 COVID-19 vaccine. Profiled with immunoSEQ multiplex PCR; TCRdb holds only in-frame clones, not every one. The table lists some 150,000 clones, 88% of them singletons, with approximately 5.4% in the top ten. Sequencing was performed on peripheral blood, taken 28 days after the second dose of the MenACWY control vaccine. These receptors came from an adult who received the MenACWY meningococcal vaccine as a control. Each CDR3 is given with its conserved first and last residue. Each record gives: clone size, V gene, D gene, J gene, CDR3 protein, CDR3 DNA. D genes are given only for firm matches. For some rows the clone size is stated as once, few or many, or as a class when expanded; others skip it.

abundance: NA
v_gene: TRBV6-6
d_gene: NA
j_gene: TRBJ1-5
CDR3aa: CASSSRTSSNQPQHF
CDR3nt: TGTGCCAGCAGTAGCAGGACTTCGAGCAATCAGCCCCAGCATTTT

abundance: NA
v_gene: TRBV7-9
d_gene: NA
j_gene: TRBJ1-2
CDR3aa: CASSPGRFYGYTF
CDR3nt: TGTGCCAGCAGTCCAGGCAGGTTCTATGGCTACACCTTC

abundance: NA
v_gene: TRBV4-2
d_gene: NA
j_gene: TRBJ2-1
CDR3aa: CASSPQRIVVAYNEQFF
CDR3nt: TGTGCCAGCAGCCCCCAAAGGATAGTTGTTGCTTACAATGAGCAGTTCTTC

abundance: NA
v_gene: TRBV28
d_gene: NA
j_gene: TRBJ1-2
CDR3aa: CASSLGTANYGYTF
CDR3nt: TGTGCCAGCAGTTTAGGCACAGCTAACTATGGCTACACCTTC

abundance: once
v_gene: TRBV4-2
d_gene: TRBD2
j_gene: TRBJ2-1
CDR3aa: CASSQGSLAGGPPYNEQFF
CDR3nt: TGTGCCAGCAGCCAAGGTAGTCTAGCGGGAGGGCCGCCCTACAATGAGCAGTTCTTC

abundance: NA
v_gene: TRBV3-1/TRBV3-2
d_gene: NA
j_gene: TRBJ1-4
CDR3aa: CASSLRWGGEKLFF
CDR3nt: TGTGCCAGCAGCCTGCGTTGGGGAGGTGAAAAACTGTTTTTT

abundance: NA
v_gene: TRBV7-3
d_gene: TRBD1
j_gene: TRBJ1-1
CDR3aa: CASRETGDFMNTEAFF
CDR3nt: TGTGCCAGCAGGGAAACAGGGGATTTTATGAACACTGAAGCTTTCTTT

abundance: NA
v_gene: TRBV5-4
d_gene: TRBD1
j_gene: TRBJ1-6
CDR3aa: CASSLSGQGENSPLHF
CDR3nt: TGTGCCAGCAGCTTGTCCGGACAGGGCGAAAATTCACCCCTCCACTTT

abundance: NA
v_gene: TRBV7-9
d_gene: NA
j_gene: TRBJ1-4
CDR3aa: CASSLQGNANEKLFF
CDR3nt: TGTGCCAGCAGCTTGCAGGGGAATGCTAATGAAAAACTGTTTTTT

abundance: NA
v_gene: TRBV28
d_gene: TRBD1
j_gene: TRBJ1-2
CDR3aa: CASSLGDRPVLNGYTF
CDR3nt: TGTGCCAGCAGTTTAGGGGACAGGCCTGTATTGAATGGCTACACCTTC

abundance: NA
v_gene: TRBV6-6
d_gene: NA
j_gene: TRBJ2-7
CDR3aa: CASNPDPAGWEQYF
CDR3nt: TGTGCCAGCAATCCCGACCCGGCGGGCTGGGAGCAGTACTTC

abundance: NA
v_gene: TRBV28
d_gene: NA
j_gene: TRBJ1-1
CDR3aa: CASKVSRTNTEAFF
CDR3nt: TGTGCCAGCAAGGTTTCACGGACGAACACTGAAGCTTTCTTT

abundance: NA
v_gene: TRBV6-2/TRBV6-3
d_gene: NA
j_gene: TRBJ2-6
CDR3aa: CASSYSGEGSGANVLTF
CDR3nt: TGTGCCAGCAGTTACTCGGGGGAAGGATCTGGGGCCAACGTCCTGACTTTC

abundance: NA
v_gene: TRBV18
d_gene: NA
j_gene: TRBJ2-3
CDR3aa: CASSYNADTQYF
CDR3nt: TGTGCCAGCTCGTACAACGCAGATACGCAGTATTTT

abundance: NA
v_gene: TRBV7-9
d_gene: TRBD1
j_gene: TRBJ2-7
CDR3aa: CASSLLRDRGYEQYF
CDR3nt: TGTGCCAGCAGTCTCCTCCGGGACAGGGGATACGAGCAGTACTTC

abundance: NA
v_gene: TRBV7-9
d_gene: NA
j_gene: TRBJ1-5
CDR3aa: CASSLEGRGYDQPQHF
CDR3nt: TGTGCCAGCAGCTTAGAAGGCAGGGGCTACGATCAGCCCCAGCATTTT

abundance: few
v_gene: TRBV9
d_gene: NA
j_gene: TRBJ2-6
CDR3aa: CASTPGLPGSGANVLTF
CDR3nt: TGTGCCAGCACCCCGGGACTTCCCGGCTCTGGGGCCAACGTCCTGACTTTC

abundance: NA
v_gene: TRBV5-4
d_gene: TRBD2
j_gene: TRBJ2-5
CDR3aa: CASSSGLAGGETQYF
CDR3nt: TGTGCCAGCAGCTCGGGACTAGCGGGAGGAGAGACCCAGTACTTC

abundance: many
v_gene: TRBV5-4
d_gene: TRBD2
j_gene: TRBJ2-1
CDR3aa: CASSTGGASSYNEQFF
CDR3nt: TGTGCCAGCAGCACCGGGGGGGCTAGCTCCTACAATGAGCAGTTCTTC

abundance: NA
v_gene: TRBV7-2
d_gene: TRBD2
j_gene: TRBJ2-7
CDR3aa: CASSPLTSGSPEQYF
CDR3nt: TGTGCCAGCAGCCCCCTTACTAGCGGGAGCCCCGAGCAGTACTTC

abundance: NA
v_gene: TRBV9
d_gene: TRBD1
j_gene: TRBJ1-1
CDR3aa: CASSAHTDRVTEAFF
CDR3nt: TGTGCCAGCAGCGCTCATACAGACAGGGTAACTGAAGCTTTCTTT

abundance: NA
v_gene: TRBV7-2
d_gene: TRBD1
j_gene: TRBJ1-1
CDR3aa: CASSPGTANTEAFF
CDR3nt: TGTGCCAGCAGCCCAGGGACAGCGAACACTGAAGCTTTCTTT

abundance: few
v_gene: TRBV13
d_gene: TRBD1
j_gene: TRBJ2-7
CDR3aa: CASSQNRGEQYF
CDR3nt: TGTGCCAGCAGCCAAAACAGGGGCGAGCAGTACTTC